The rows below give T cell receptor beta chains drawn from one sample of a study of CD8 T cells in Susac syndrome. One entry per CDR3 protein results from TCRdb running MiXCR on the immunoSEQ multiplex PCR reads. The sample contains about 140,000 distinct CDR3 sequences, more than 85% of which appear only once. The sequenced material came from CD4+ T cells from PBMCs. These receptors were collected from a human donor with Susac syndrome. Each CDR3 is given with its conserved first and last residue. Each record gives: D gene, clone size, V gene, J gene, CDR3 length, CDR3 DNA, CDR3 protein. D genes are given only for firm matches. Clone size is shown for a subset of rows, as once, few, many or a class of expanded clone.

>.|.|TRBV2|TRBJ1-1|15
TGTGCCAGCAGAGGCGAGGGGGGGTTCAGCACTGAAGCTTTCTTT
CASRGEGGFSTEAFF
>.|.|TRBV7-3|TRBJ2-6|16
TGTGCCAGCAGCCCTGGACCCCCCTCTGGGGCCAACGTCCTGACTTTC
CASSPGPPSGANVLTF
>.|.|TRBV4-1|TRBJ1-3|16
TGCGCCAGCAGCCAAGCTGCGCGGAATCGAGGAAACACCATATATTTT
CASSQAARNRGNTIYF
>TRBD1|few|TRBV27|TRBJ2-5|12
TGTGCCAGCAGTACAGGGGGGAAGACCCAGTACTTC
CASSTGGKTQYF
>.|.|TRBV28|TRBJ1-2|13
TGTGCCAGCAGCACATTAGGTCCGGGTGGCTACACCTTC
CASSTLGPGGYTF
>.|few|TRBV5-1|TRBJ2-3|12
TGCGCCAGCAGCCGGCGAGGGGATACGCAGTATTTT
CASSRRGDTQYF
>.|.|TRBV19|TRBJ1-5|13
TGTGCCAGTGCGGGGGAAGGGGGACAGCCCCAGCATTTT
CASAGEGGQPQHF
>.|.|TRBV29-1|TRBJ1-4|13
TGCAGCGTTGTAACAGGGTGGGATGAAAAACTGTTTTTT
CSVVTGWDEKLFF
>.|.|TRBV4-3|TRBJ2-5|13
TGCGCCAGCAGCCAAGACCCACAAGAGACCCAGTACTTC
CASSQDPQETQYF
>.|.|TRBV15|TRBJ2-1|15
TGTGCCACCAGGAAGACCGGGATCACCTACAATGAGCAGTTCTTC
CATRKTGITYNEQFF
>.|.|TRBV30|TRBJ1-2|12
TGTGCCTGGAGACCAGGGAACTATGGCTACACCTTC
CAWRPGNYGYTF
>.|.|TRBV21-1|TRBJ2-7|17
TGTGCCAGCAGCAAAGTGTTTTGGACGGTTTTTCGCTACGAGCAGTACTTC
CASSKVFWTVFRYEQYF
>TRBD1|.|TRBV15|TRBJ1-2|14
TGTGCCACCAGCAGAGAGCCAGGGGGCTATGGCTACACCTTC
CATSREPGGYGYTF
>.|.|TRBV2|TRBJ1-5|14
TGTGCCAGCAGTGATTTGACTGAGGGTCAGCCCCAGCATTTT
CASSDLTEGQPQHF
>.|once|TRBV20-1|TRBJ1-2|12
TGCAGTGCTAGTGTCCTGAACTATGGCTACACCTTC
CSASVLNYGYTF
>TRBD2|.|TRBV20-1|TRBJ2-5|13
TGCAGTGCGTCGACCGGGACTATGGAGACCCAGTACTTC
CSASTGTMETQYF
>.|.|TRBV15|TRBJ2-7|16
TGTGCCACCAGCAGAGATGCCGGGGACCGATCCTACGAGCAGTACTTC
CATSRDAGDRSYEQYF
>.|.|TRBV15|TRBJ1-1|14
TGTGCCACCAGCAAGACGGTCCCGAGCACTGAAGCTTTCTTT
CATSKTVPSTEAFF
>.|once|TRBV20-1|TRBJ2-1|12
TGCAGTGCTAGTGGAGGGGGACAAGAGCAGTTCTTC
CSASGGGQEQFF
>.|.|TRBV20-1|TRBJ2-3|14
TGCAGTGCTTCGATAGCGATACCCACAGATACGCAGTATTTT
CSASIAIPTDTQYF
>.|.|TRBV20-1|TRBJ2-5|11
TGCAGTGCTACACCTAAGGAGACCCAGTACTTC
CSATPKETQYF
>.|.|TRBV7-9|TRBJ1-6|15
TGTGCCAGCAGCTTAGCATCGCCAGGAAATTCACCCCTCCACTTT
CASSLASPGNSPLHF
>.|.|TRBV6-5|TRBJ2-7|15
TGTGCCAGCAGTTTGAAGACGGCCAACTCCTACGAGCAGTACTTC
CASSLKTANSYEQYF
>.|.|TRBV20-1|TRBJ1-2|12
TGCGGAGCGGGGGGAAAAAACTATGGCTACACCTTC
CGAGGKNYGYTF
>TRBD2|.|TRBV7-8|TRBJ2-1|17
TGTGCCAGCAGCTTAGTACGACCCGGCGGGAGCAAGGATGAGCAGTTCTTC
CASSLVRPGGSKDEQFF
>.|.|TRBV27|TRBJ1-1|13
TGTGCCAGCAGTCCCCGAATTCACCGAAGGGCTTTCTTT
CASSPRIHRRAFF
>.|.|TRBV29-1|TRBJ1-5|14
TGCAGCGTTGCCGGTCGGGCCCCCGATCAGCCCCAGCATTTT
CSVAGRAPDQPQHF